A single sample is the source of the 10 T cell receptor beta chains below, sequenced in a study of cytomegalovirus exposure and HLA in healthy donors. Clones were read by immunoSEQ multiplex PCR, and TCRdb kept only the in-frame ones, dropping some. The sample yields 250,000 to 400,000 clones, 70% to 90% seen once. The sequencing sample was made of PBMCs. Source of these receptors: a man under 40 in good health and CMV-seronegative.

CDR3 sequence: CASSLVDAGGPRNEQFF. CDR3 bases: TGTGCCAGCAGCTTAGTAGACGCGGGGGGGCCCCGCAATGAGCAGTTCTTC. V is TRBV7-9 and J is TRBJ2-1, with 9 positions matching TRBD2. V gave up 1 base and J gave up 6 bases; unmatched junction bases: 10. Per the germline V gene, CDR1 is SEHNR and CDR2 is FQNEAQ (reference sequence). The CDR3 loop spans 17 amino acids. The variable domain in full, completed from reference TRBV7-9 and TRBJ2-1, reads DTGVSQNPRHKITKRGQNVTFRCDPISEHNRLYWYRQTLGQGPEFLTYFQNEAQLEKSRLLSDRFSAERPKGSFSTLEIQRTEQGDSAMYLCASSLVDAGGPRNEQFFGPGTRLTVL.

CDR3 in amino acids: CASIRQELNSPLHF. In DNA, the CDR3 is TGTGCCAGCATTAGACAGGAACTGAATTCACCCCTCCACTTT. The chain is built from TRBV6-5 and TRBJ1-6; D perhaps matches TRBD1 (6 bases). This CDR3 has 14 residues. V was clipped by 7 bases and J by 7 bases, with 14 bases between them. Germline CDR1 is MNHEY and CDR2 is SVGAGI.

J is TRBJ2-3 and V is TRBV15, with D unclear. V was pared by 0 bases and J by 2 bases, with 18 bases between. CDR3 size: 18 residues. From germline, CDR1 is LNHNV and CDR2 YYDKDF (reference sequence). CDR3 residues: CATSRDRDLSHATDTQYF. In DNA form, the CDR3 reads TGTGCCACCAGCAGAGATCGCGATCTTAGCCACGCCACAGATACGCAGTATTTT.

Points on this clone: A junction end diverges from the germline sequence, so it may reflect a read error. DNA for the CDR3: TGCGCCAGCAGATTGGGTGAGGGAGGGGTCCTTGGGCAAGAGACCCAGTACTTC. The encoded protein is CASRLGEGGVLGQETQYF. This chain uses TRBV5-1 with TRBJ2-5, with 7 bases lining up with TRBD2. The CDR3 totals 18 residues. CDR1 and CDR2 (germline): SGHRS, YFSETQ.

J is TRBJ1-1 and V is TRBV7-2; possible D gene TRBD1, 6 bases. CDR1 and CDR2 from the germline V gene are SGHTA and FQGNSA. CDR3 length: 12 amino acids. V shed 6 bases and J shed 10 bases, with 15 bases lying between them. CDR3 DNA: TGTGCCAGCAGTGCTTCCGGGACAACAGCTTTCTTT. Its protein is CASSASGTTAFF. The entire variable domain, with the rest obtained from reference TRBV7-2 and TRBJ1-1, is as follows: GAGVSQSPSNKVTEKGKDVELRCDPISGHTALYWYRQSLGQGLEFLIYFQGNSAPDKSGLPSDRFSAERTGGSVSTLTIQRTQQEDSAVYLCASSASGTTAFFGQGTRLTVV.

The V and J genes are TRBV27 and TRBJ1-1; unclear D gene. The germline V gene encodes CDR1 MNHEY and CDR2 SMNVEV (reference sequence). CDR3 length: 13 amino acids. V was pared by 5 bases and J by 7 bases, with 14 bases between. The CDR3 protein is CASSHGRGGEAFF. The CDR3 DNA reads as TGTGCCAGCAGTCACGGACGGGGAGGTGAAGCTTTCTTT.

The sample holds one count of this clone. V usage is TRBV2 and J usage is TRBJ1-5; 7 bases are shared with TRBD1. There are 15 residues in the CDR3. The ends lost 8 bases at V and 2 bases at J; junction bases unmatched: 9. CDR1 and CDR2 (germline): SNHLY, FYNNEI. CDR3 region: CASELDRVRNQPQHF. CDR3 sequence (DNA): TGTGCCAGCGAGTTAGACAGGGTCCGCAATCAGCCCCAGCATTTT.

The count of this clone is one. The rearrangement joins TRBV4-3 to TRBJ2-7; TRBD2 agrees at 8 bases. This CDR3 has 14 residues. The junction had 3 bases not matched to a gene; V was cut back by 1 base and J by 4 bases. CDR1 LGHNA and CDR2 YSLEER come from the germline V gene. The CDR3 loop is CASSQAGGGYEQYF. The CDR3 coding sequence is TGCGCCAGCAGCCAAGCGGGAGGGGGATACGAGCAGTACTTC.

The chain couples TRBV7-8 to TRBJ2-2; 8 bases align to TRBD2. V trimming: 3 bases; J trimming: 2 bases; junction bases outside the gene matches: 2. The CDR3 runs 15 residues. The germline gives CDR1 SGHVS, CDR2 FQNEAQ. The CDR3 is CASSFAGGNTGELFF. CDR3 DNA: TGTGCCAGCAGCTTTGCGGGGGGAAACACCGGGGAGCTGTTTTTT. Full variable domain (rest looked up from reference TRBV7-8 and TRBJ2-2): GAGVSQSPRYKVAKRGQDVALRCDPISGHVSLFWYQQALGQGPEFLTYFQNEAQLDKSGLPSDRFFAERPEGSVSTLKIQRTQQEDSAVYLCASSFAGGNTGELFFGEGSRLTVL.

This clone appeared once. The rearrangement joins TRBV7-2 to TRBJ2-7, with 9 bases identical to TRBD2. The V gene's germline CDR1 is SGHTA and CDR2 FQGNSA. The CDR3 runs to 14 residues. The V segment lost 5 bases and the J segment 3 bases; nucleotides outside the gene matches: 5. The CDR3: CASSTTSGNYEQYF. The CDR3, as DNA: TGTGCCAGCAGCACGACTAGCGGAAACTACGAGCAGTACTTC.